The 7 T cell receptor beta chains listed next were all sequenced from one sample in a study of blood T cells in healthy people across ages. With a J-beta primer mix and a sample-barcoded 5' primer, a second PCR ran about 6 to 11 cycles. MiXCR, run by TCRdb on the 5' RACE reads, gives a single entry per CDR3 protein. The repertoire holds 1.5 million to 2 million distinct CDR3 sequences, roughly two fifths seen once, with roughly 23% in the top ten. The sample was blood. The receptor source for this set is a human donor in good health.

The chain carries TRBV7-2 and TRBJ2-5, with D hard to call. The CDR3 is 16 amino acids. Germline lookup yields CDR1 SGHTA and CDR2 FQGNSA. V was pared by 1 base and J by 11 bases, with 23 bases between. This chain's CDR3 is CASSLVGGFSYNEQYF. The CDR3 DNA is TGTGCCAGCAGCTTAGTTGGCGGATTTTCTTACAATGAGCAGTACTTC.

This clonotype occurred a few times. The rearrangement links TRBV20-1 to TRBJ2-7; possible D gene TRBD2, 5 bases. CDR3 size: 12 residues. The germline V and J ends were trimmed by 1 base and 2 bases, with 6 bases remaining between them. Germline V CDR1 and CDR2: DFQATT, SNEGSKA (reference sequence). This CDR3 is CSARVLAYEQYF. CDR3 DNA sequence: TGCAGTGCTAGAGTACTAGCCTACGAGCAGTACTTC.

The rearrangement uses TRBV18 and TRBJ2-4; D not resolved. The J call may be faulty, since TRBJ2-7 better matches the DNA end. Germline CDR1 KGHSH, CDR2 LQKENI. This CDR3 has 12 amino acids. CDR3 region: CASSPQMYEQYF. CDR3 bases: TGTGCCAGCTCACCACAGATGTACGAGCAGTACTTC.

This clonotype was picked up one time. This chain joins TRBV2 and TRBJ1-5; 7 nucleotides line up with TRBD1. V lost 6 bases to trimming and J lost 7 bases; unmatched junction nucleotides: 12. The CDR3 length is 15 residues. Germline V gives CDR1 SNHLY, CDR2 FYNNEI. This chain's CDR3 is CASSAGTAGGQPQHF. In DNA form, the CDR3 reads TGTGCCAGCAGCGCTGGGACAGCGGGGGGACAGCCCCAGCATTTT.

The chain has TRBV6-1 and TRBJ2-1; TRBD2 aligns across 9 bases. The CDR3 loop spans 15 amino acids. CDR1 and CDR2 from the germline V gene are MNHNS and SASEGT. J lost 5 bases, V lost 7 bases, and 9 bases had no gene match. The CDR3 loop reads CASMAGGAGNNEQFF. The CDR3 bases are TGTGCCAGCATGGCGGGAGGGGCTGGGAACAATGAGCAGTTCTTC.

The chain links TRBV29-1 to TRBJ2-1; perhaps TRBD1 as D (5 bases). The germline V gene encodes CDR1 SQVTM and CDR2 ANQGSEA. The CDR3 is made up of 14 amino acids. V was cut by 2 bases and J by 1 base, with 9 bases left in between. CDR3 DNA: TGCAGCGTTGAAAGGAGACAGTCCTACAATGAGCAGTTCTTC. It translates to CSVERRQSYNEQFF.

This clonotype was seen at least ten times. The chain carries TRBV7-2 and TRBJ1-2; 7 positions agree with TRBD1. J gave up 7 bases and V 4 bases, and 3 bases lay outside the gene matches. The CDR3 is 12 residues long. Germline assignment: CDR1 SGHTA and CDR2 FQGNSA. This CDR3 reads CASSSDRVGYTF. The CDR3 DNA sequence: TGTGCCAGCAGCTCCGACAGGGTTGGCTACACCTTC.